The entry below gives a single T cell receptor beta chain sequence along with its context. These data come from a study of blood T cell repertoires in COVID-19. Recovered status applied to Cohort 3 donors who had two consecutive negative PCRs. It also applied to those with clearance or with symptom resolution. Between the trimmed V and J ends, which lost 4 bases and 8 bases, there was a span of 15 bases. This CDR3 comprises 14 residues. CDR1 is ENHRY, CDR2 SYGVKD, per germline. Clones were sequenced by immunoSEQ multiplex PCR, and TCRdb holds only the in-frame ones, with some missing. This table holds fewer than 450,000 clones, around 91% found once.

The source material was PBMCs or T cells enriched from blood (not recorded which). The V call is TRBV10-3, the J call TRBJ2-1; possibly TRBD2 for D (5 bases). The receptor's source is a man aged 18 to 29 who had recovered from COVID-19. The CDR3 nucleotides are TGTGCCATCAGTGGCAGCAGCGGCCTGCATGAGCAGTTCTTC. Protein product: CAISGSSGLHEQFF.